The 15 T cell receptor beta chains below all came from one sample that was sequenced in a study of OX40 agonist ivuxolimab in advanced cancers. Assay used: immunoSEQ multiplex PCR; TCRdb lists only in-frame clones, some missing. Among 35,000 to 40,000 clones, under 90% were seen once, and the ten largest hold around a sixth. The sample here was CD4+ or CD8+ T cells sorted from blood, taken in a trial of the OX40 agonist ivuxolimab. The receptors were gathered from an adult with an advanced solid tumor such as melanoma, head and neck, liver or kidney cancer.

This chain links TRBV29-1 with TRBJ1-1, with unresolved D. In germline, CDR1 is SQVTM, CDR2 ANQGSEA. The ends were cut back, 7 bases at V and 5 bases at J, with 11 bases in the middle. CDR3 length: 11 amino acids. CDR3 sequence (DNA): TGCAGCGCCCCCGGGGAAACTGAAGCTTTCTTT. This translates into CSAPGETEAFF.

CDR3 coding DNA: TGTGCCAGCAGCCCGGGGACAGGGGGCCCCGGGGAGCTGTTTTTT. This encodes CASSPGTGGPGELFF. The V call is TRBV11-3, the J call TRBJ2-2; 12 bases match TRBD1. Germline CDR1 reads SGHNT; CDR2 reads YENEEA. The CDR3 is 15 residues long. The ends lost 5 bases at V and 6 bases at J; junction bases unmatched: 4.

The chain employs TRBV4-1 and TRBJ2-2, with D tentatively TRBD1 or TRBD2 (6 bases each). The CDR3 is made up of 16 amino acids. V gave up 0 bases and J gave up 5 bases, with 13 bases separating them. Germline V gene sequence: CDR1 MGHRA, CDR2 YSYEKL. CDR3 nucleotides: TGCGCCAGCAGCCAAGAAGTAGGGGGGAATACCGGGGAGCTGTTTTTT. This sequence encodes CASSQEVGGNTGELFF.

The chain uses TRBV7-8 and TRBJ1-2; no clear D gene. Looked up from germline, CDR1 is SGHVS and CDR2 is FQNEAQ. The CDR3 totals 14 residues. V was clipped by 0 bases and J by 3 bases, with 8 bases between them. CDR3 region: CASSLAHGHYGYTF. The DNA of the CDR3 is TGTGCCAGCAGCTTAGCCCACGGGCACTATGGCTACACCTTC.

This clone appeared a single time. This chain connects TRBV7-2 to TRBJ2-3; 9 bases are a match to TRBD1. CDR1 SGHTA and CDR2 FQGNSA come from the germline V gene. The J segment lost 8 bases and the V segment lost 1 base, leaving 16 bases of the junction unmatched. The length of the CDR3 is 18 residues. The CDR3 bases are TGTGCCAGCAGCTTAGGACGGTGGGGACAGGGAGTTTTGGCTACGCAGTATTTT. Its protein product is CASSLGRWGQGVLATQYF.

V is TRBV7-6 and J is TRBJ2-5; D unclear. V lost 11 bases to trimming and J lost 1 base, with 17 bases between them. The CDR3 loop spans 14 amino acids. The germline CDR1 and CDR2 sequences are SGHVS and FNYEAQ. The CDR3: CAAGRIESQETQYF. The CDR3 bases are TGTGCCGCCGGGCGGATAGAAAGCCAAGAGACCCAGTACTTC.

The chain links TRBV28 to TRBJ2-7; either TRBD1 or TRBD2 may fit D (5 bases each). The V end lost 6 bases, the J end lost 2 bases, and 11 bases lay between the germline ends. The CDR3 runs to 13 residues. In germline, CDR1 is MDHEN, CDR2 SYDVKM. CDR3 sequence (DNA): TGTGCCAGCAGCCTAGGGACCCCCTACGAGCAGTACTTC. Translated, it gives CASSLGTPYEQYF.

This chain links TRBV14 with TRBJ1-1; 8 bases are shared with TRBD1. The V and J ends lost 1 base and 4 bases, in that order; junction bases with no gene match: 5. Germline loops: CDR1 SGHDN, CDR2 FVKESK. The CDR3 runs to 15 residues. CDR3 in DNA: TGTGCCAGCAGCCAAGGGGGCAGGGGGCCCACTGAAGCTTTCTTT. As protein: CASSQGGRGPTEAFF.

Note on this clone: Other DNA sequences within the sample encode an identical CDR3. The chain employs TRBV10-3 and TRBJ1-5; 10 bases match TRBD1. With V trimmed by 8 bases and J by 0 bases, 1 base remained unmatched. The CDR3 spans 14 residues. Germline V gene lookup returns CDR1 ENHRY and CDR2 SYGVKD. This CDR3 reads CAIGTGDSNQPQHF. CDR3 DNA sequence: TGTGCCATCGGGACAGGGGATAGCAATCAGCCCCAGCATTTT.

The CDR3 DNA follows: TGTGCCAGCAGCTTAGACCGGGACAGGGTAAGGGTAACTAATGAAAAACTGTTTTTT. This codes for CASSLDRDRVRVTNEKLFF. V usage is TRBV7-9 and J usage is TRBJ1-4; 9 nucleotides agree with TRBD1. Germline assignment: CDR1 SEHNR and CDR2 FQNEAQ (reference sequence). This CDR3 contains 19 residues. V lost 1 base to trimming and J lost 1 base; unmatched junction nucleotides: 10.

The rearrangement uses TRBV15 and TRBJ1-1; 7 bases align to TRBD1. Germline V gene lookup returns CDR1 LNHNV and CDR2 YYDKDF (reference sequence). The CDR3 covers 17 residues. V was clipped by 0 bases and J by 4 bases; unmatched bases: 11. The CDR3 sequence: CATSRDPPGGLATEAFF. DNA for the CDR3: TGTGCCACCAGCAGAGATCCCCCAGGGGGGCTTGCCACTGAAGCTTTCTTT.

The rearrangement links TRBV28 to TRBJ1-1; D ambiguous. Germline V gene sequence: CDR1 MDHEN, CDR2 SYDVKM. This CDR3 contains 13 residues. V shed 4 bases and J shed 3 bases, with 9 bases lying between them. CDR3 protein: CASSSGPYTEAFF. CDR3 in DNA: TGTGCCAGCAGTTCCGGCCCTTACACTGAAGCTTTCTTT. Full variable domain (missing parts from reference TRBV28 and TRBJ1-1): DVKVTQSSRYLVKRTGEKVFLECVQDMDHENMFWYRQDPGLGLRLIYFSYDVKMKEKGDIPEGYSVSREKKERFSLILESASTNQTSMYLCASSSGPYTEAFFGQGTRLTVV.

This chain joins TRBV13 and TRBJ1-1, with a tentative D call TRBD1 (6 bases). In germline, CDR1 is PRHDT, CDR2 FYEKMQ (reference sequence). V shed 0 bases and J shed 0 bases, with 11 bases lying between them. CDR3 length: 16 residues. CDR3 region: CASSLGSTGLNTEAFF. CDR3 bases: TGTGCCAGCAGCTTAGGTTCGACAGGTTTGAACACTGAAGCTTTCTTT.

The chain is built from TRBV6-5 and TRBJ1-2, with a weak D call TRBD1 (5 bases). Trimming stripped 3 bases from V and 8 bases from J, with 13 bases between. The CDR3 contains 13 residues. Germline V gene lookup returns CDR1 MNHEY and CDR2 SVGAGI. The CDR3 is CASSYRAGNGYTF. The CDR3 region has the DNA TGTGCCAGCAGTTATAGGGCAGGGAACGGCTACACCTTC.

The chain recombines TRBV4-2 with TRBJ2-2; 8 bases are shared with TRBD1. J lost 8 bases, V lost 4 bases, and 3 bases had no gene match. Looked up from germline, CDR1 is LGHNA and CDR2 is YNFKEQ. The CDR3 spans 13 residues. The CDR3 loop is CASSPTGAGELFF. CDR3 bases: TGTGCCAGCAGCCCGACAGGGGCGGGGGAGCTGTTTTTT.